These 8 T cell receptor beta chains were sequenced from one sample in a study of identical twins. TCRdb reprocessed the 5' RACE reads via MiXCR and lists one record per CDR3 protein. The sample includes hundreds of thousands of distinct CDR3 sequences, roughly 7% of them seen just once. The data also belong to a second study, concerning yellow fever vaccine responses in identical twins.

The sample was memory (CD45RO+) T cells sorted from blood. These TCRs come from a woman aged 18-29 years in good health.

This clonotype was seen a handful of times. The CDR3 DNA is TGTGCCAGCAGTGAACGGACGACAGGGGGGGTTTCACCCCTCCACTTT. It encodes CASSERTTGGVSPLHF. The chain joins TRBV2 to TRBJ1-6, with 9 bases that match TRBD1. Germline V CDR1 and CDR2: SNHLY, FYNNEI. Trimming took 2 bases from V and 9 from J; bases not matched to a gene: 8. This CDR3 has 16 residues.

This clonotype was recorded at least ten times. The chain employs TRBV6-5 and TRBJ2-5; unclear D gene. Between the trimmed V and J ends, which lost 7 bases and 5 bases, there was a span of 11 bases. The CDR3 runs to 12 residues. Germline CDR1 and CDR2: MNHEY and SVGAGI. The CDR3 here is CASNTVGETQYF. CDR3 sequence (DNA): TGTGCCAGCAACACAGTGGGGGAGACCCAGTACTTC.

This clonotype turned up a few times. The V gene is TRBV4-2, the J gene TRBJ2-7, with unresolved D. The CDR3 totals 13 residues. Trimming pared 3 bases from V and 6 bases from J, leaving 12 bases between. From germline, CDR1 is LGHNA and CDR2 YNFKEQ. For the CDR3, the DNA is TGTGCCAGCAGCCATGATAGGGATAGCGAGCAGTACTTC. Its protein product is CASSHDRDSEQYF.

The sample holds a few counts of this clonotype. J is TRBJ2-1 and V is TRBV4-1; the D is unclear. Germline V CDR1 and CDR2: MGHRA, YSYEKL. The CDR3 spans 18 residues. V lost 1 base and J 0 bases, leaving 16 bases between the germline ends. CDR3 loop: CASSQGRSALSSYNEQFF. The CDR3 coding sequence is TGCGCCAGCAGCCAAGGACGATCAGCCCTGAGCTCCTACAATGAGCAGTTCTTC.

Ten or more counts support this clonotype. The V call is TRBV7-2, the J call TRBJ2-1; D is ambiguous. The germline V gene has CDR1 SGHTA and CDR2 FQGNSA. Trimming removed 5 bases at V and 7 bases at J, with 12 bases between. The CDR3 is made up of 13 amino acids. CDR3 sequence: CASSPGLPNEQFF. CDR3 bases: TGTGCCAGCAGCCCCGGGCTGCCTAATGAGCAGTTCTTC.

This sequence joins TRBV12-3 or TRBV12-4 and TRBJ1-2; TRBD1 might be the D (6 bases). The V end was cut by 3 bases, the J end by 5 bases, with 13 bases between. CDR3 length: 14 amino acids. The CDR3 DNA sequence: TGTGCCAGCAGTTTTTTGGGGGGCCGTTATGGCTACACCTTC. This encodes CASSFLGGRYGYTF.

The V gene is TRBV6-2 or TRBV6-3, the J gene TRBJ2-1, with D uncertain. V shed 6 bases and J shed 4 bases, with 7 bases lying between them. The CDR3 spans 12 residues. Looked up from germline, CDR1 is MNHEY and CDR2 is SVGEGT. The CDR3 spells CASRRPYNEQFF. Written as DNA, the CDR3 is TGTGCCAGCAGGCGCCCATACAATGAGCAGTTCTTC.

The V gene is TRBV20-1, the J gene TRBJ2-7; D uncertain. With 5 bases removed from V and 2 bases from J, the gap between germline ends came to 13 bases. This CDR3 spans 13 amino acids. Germline CDR1 DFQATT, CDR2 SNEGSKA (reference sequence). The CDR3: CSAWGSNPYEQYF. The CDR3 DNA is TGCAGTGCTTGGGGTTCTAACCCCTACGAGCAGTACTTC.